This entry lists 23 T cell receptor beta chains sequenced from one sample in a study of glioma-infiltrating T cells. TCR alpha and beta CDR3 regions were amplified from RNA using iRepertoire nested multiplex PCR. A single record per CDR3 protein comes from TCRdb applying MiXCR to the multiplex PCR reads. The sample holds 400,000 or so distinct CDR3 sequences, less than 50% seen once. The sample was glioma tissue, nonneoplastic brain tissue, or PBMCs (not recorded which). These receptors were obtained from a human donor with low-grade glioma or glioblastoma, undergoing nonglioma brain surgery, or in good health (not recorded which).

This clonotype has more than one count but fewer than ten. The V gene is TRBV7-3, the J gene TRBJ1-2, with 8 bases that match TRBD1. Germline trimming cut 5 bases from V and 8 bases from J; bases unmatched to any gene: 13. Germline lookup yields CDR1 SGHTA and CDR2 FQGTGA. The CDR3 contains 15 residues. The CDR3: CASSRDGTGLLGYTF. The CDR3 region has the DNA TGTGCCAGCAGCCGAGATGGGACAGGCCTATTGGGCTACACCTTC.

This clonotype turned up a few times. This CDR3 reads CASSPIVGRGATNEKLFF. The CDR3 nucleotides are TGTGCCAGCAGTCCGATCGTCGGGCGGGGTGCAACTAATGAAAAACTGTTTTTT. V and J are TRBV27 and TRBJ1-4; no clear D gene. Trimming removed 5 bases from V and 0 bases from J, with 19 bases in between. CDR1 is MNHEY and CDR2 is SMNVEV in the germline V gene (reference sequence). The CDR3 contains 18 residues.

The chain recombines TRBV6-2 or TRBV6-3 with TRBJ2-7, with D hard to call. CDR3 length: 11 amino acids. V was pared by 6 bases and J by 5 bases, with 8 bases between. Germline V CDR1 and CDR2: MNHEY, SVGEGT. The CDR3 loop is CASSQSDEQYF. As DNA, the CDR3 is TGTGCCAGCAGCCAATCGGACGAGCAGTACTTC.

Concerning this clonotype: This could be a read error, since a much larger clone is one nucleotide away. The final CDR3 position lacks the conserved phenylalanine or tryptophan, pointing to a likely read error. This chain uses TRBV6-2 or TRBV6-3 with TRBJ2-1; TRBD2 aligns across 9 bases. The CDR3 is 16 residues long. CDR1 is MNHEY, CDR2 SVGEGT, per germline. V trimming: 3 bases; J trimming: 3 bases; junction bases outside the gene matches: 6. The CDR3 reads CASSYEAGGGYNEQFS. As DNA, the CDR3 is TGTGCCAGCAGTTATGAAGCGGGAGGAGGCTACAATGAGCAGTTCTCC.

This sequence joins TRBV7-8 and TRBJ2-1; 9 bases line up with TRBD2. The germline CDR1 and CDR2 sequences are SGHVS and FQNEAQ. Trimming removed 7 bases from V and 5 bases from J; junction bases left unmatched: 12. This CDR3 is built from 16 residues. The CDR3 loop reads CASTPRRLAGNNEQFF. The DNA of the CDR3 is TGTGCCAGCACCCCACGGCGGCTAGCGGGAAACAATGAGCAGTTCTTC.

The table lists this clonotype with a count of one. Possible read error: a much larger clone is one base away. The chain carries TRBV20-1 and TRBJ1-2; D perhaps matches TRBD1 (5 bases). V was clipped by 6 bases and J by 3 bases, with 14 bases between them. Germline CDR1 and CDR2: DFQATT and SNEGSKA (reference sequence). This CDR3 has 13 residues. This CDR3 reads CSARDGTYYGYTF. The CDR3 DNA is TGCAGTGCACGGGATGGGACCTACTATGGCTACACCTTC.

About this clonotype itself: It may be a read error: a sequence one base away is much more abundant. CDR3 in amino acids: CASRGYRGDQPQHF. The CDR3 DNA is TGTGCCAGCAGAGGTTACAGGGGGGACCAGCCCCAGCATTTT. This rearrangement joins TRBV6-1 to TRBJ1-5; 8 bases match TRBD1. The CDR3 spans 14 residues. In germline, CDR1 is MNHNS, CDR2 SASEGT. Unmatched junction bases numbered 8, after V lost 6 bases and J lost 7 bases.

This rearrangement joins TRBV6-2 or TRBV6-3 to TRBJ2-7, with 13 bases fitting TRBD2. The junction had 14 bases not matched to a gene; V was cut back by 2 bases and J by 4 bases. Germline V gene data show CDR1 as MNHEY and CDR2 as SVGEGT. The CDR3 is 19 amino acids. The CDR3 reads CASSYPGLAGVTPGYEQYF. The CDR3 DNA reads TGTGCCAGCAGTTACCCCGGACTAGCGGGAGTAACCCCCGGTTACGAGCAGTACTTC.

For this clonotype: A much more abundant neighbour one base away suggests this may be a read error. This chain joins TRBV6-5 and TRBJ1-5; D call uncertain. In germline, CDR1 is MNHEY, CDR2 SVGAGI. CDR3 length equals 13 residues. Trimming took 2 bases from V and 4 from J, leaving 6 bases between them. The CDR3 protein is CASSYKPNQPQHF. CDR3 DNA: TGTGCCAGCAGTTACAAGCCTAATCAGCCCCAGCATTTT.

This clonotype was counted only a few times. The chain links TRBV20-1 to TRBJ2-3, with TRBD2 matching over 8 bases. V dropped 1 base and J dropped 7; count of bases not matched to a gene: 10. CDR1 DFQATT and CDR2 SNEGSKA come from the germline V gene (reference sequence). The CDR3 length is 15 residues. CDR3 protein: CSARVPGLVFYTQYF. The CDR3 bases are TGCAGTGCTAGAGTCCCGGGACTAGTTTTCTATACGCAGTATTTT.

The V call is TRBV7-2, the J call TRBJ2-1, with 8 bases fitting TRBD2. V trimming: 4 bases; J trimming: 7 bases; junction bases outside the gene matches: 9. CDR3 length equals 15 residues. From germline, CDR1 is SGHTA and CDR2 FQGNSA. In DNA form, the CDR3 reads TGTGCCAGCAGCTCCGTGGCGGGAGGATCAAATGAGCAGTTCTTC. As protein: CASSSVAGGSNEQFF.

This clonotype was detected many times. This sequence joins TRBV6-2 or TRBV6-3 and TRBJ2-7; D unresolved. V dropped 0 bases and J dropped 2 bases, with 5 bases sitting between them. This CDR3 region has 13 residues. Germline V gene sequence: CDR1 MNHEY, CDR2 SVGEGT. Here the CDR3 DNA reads TGTGCCAGCAGTTACTCGAGCGCCTACGAGCAGTACTTC. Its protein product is CASSYSSAYEQYF.

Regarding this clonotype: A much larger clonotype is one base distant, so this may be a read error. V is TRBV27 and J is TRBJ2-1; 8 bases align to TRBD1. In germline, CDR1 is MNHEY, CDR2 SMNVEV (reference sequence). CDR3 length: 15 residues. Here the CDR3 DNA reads TGTGCCAGAAGTTTAGCAGGGACAGGCCCCGATGAGCAGTTCTTC. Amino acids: CARSLAGTGPDEQFF.

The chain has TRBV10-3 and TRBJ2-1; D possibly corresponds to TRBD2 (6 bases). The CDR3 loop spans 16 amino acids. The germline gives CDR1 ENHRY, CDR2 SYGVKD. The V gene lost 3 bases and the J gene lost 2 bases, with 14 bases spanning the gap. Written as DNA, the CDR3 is TGTGCCATCAGTGATCTCCAGCGGGCTACCTACAATGAGCAGTTCTTC. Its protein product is CAISDLQRATYNEQFF.

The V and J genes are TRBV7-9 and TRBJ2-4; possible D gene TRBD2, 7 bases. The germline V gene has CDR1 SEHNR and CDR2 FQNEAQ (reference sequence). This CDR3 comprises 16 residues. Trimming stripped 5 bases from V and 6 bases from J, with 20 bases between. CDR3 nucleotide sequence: TGTGCCAGCAGCCCACCCCGGGGGGCTGCAGGAAACATTCAGTACTTC. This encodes CASSPPRGAAGNIQYF.

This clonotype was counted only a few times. The CDR3 bases are TGCGCCAGCAGCCAAGATAACGGGGAAAATCAGCCCCAGCATTTT. Its protein product is CASSQDNGENQPQHF. The gene calls are TRBV4-1 and TRBJ1-5; no definite D call. The germline CDR1 and CDR2 sequences are MGHRA and YSYEKL. The CDR3 runs 15 residues. V was trimmed by 0 bases and J by 4 bases, leaving 10 bases between them.

CDR3 sequence: CASSQDPPSGYYNEQFF. The CDR3 DNA is TGTGCCAGCAGCCAAGATCCCCCCAGCGGTTATTACAATGAGCAGTTCTTC. The V gene is TRBV4-2, the J gene TRBJ2-1; D is perhaps TRBD2 (5 bases). The V gene lost 0 bases and the J gene lost 4 bases, with 16 bases spanning the gap. CDR3 length: 17 amino acids. Germline CDR1 reads LGHNA; CDR2 reads YNFKEQ.

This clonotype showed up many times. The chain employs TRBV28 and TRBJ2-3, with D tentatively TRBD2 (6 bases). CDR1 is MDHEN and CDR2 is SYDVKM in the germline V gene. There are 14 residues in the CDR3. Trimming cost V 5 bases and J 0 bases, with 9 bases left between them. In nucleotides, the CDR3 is TGTGCCAGCAGTATGGGGGGTAGCACAGATACGCAGTATTTT. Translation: CASSMGGSTDTQYF.

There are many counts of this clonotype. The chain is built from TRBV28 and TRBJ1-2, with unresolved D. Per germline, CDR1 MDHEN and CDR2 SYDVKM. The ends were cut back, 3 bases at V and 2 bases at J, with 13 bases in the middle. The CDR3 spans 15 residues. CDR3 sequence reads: CASSFWGSRNYGYTF. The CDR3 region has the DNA TGTGCCAGCAGTTTTTGGGGTTCGCGGAACTATGGCTACACCTTC.

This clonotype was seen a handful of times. For the CDR3, the DNA is TGCAGTGCTAGTTTCAGGGGAATTAACACCGGGGAGCTGTTTTTT. Its protein product is CSASFRGINTGELFF. The chain is built from TRBV20-1 and TRBJ2-2; tentative D call: TRBD1 (6 bases). The CDR3 is 15 amino acids. Per the germline V gene, CDR1 is DFQATT and CDR2 is SNEGSKA (reference sequence). V shed 3 bases and J shed 2 bases, with 13 bases lying between them.

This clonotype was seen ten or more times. CDR3 protein: CASSLLLREGPDTQYF. The CDR3 coding sequence is TGTGCCAGCAGTTTATTATTGCGGGAGGGACCAGATACGCAGTATTTT. The gene calls are TRBV27 and TRBJ2-3; 9 bases align to TRBD2. Per the germline V gene, CDR1 is MNHEY and CDR2 is SMNVEV (reference sequence). V was clipped by 1 base and J by 4 bases; unmatched bases: 6. The CDR3 contains 16 residues.

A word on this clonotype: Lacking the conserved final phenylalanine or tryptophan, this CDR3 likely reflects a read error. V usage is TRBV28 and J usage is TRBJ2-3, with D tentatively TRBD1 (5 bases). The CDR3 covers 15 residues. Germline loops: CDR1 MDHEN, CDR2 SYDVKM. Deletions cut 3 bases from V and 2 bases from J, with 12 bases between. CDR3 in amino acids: CASSFGAELTDTQYI. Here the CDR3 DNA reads TGTGCCAGCAGTTTTGGGGCGGAACTCACAGATACGCAGTATATT.

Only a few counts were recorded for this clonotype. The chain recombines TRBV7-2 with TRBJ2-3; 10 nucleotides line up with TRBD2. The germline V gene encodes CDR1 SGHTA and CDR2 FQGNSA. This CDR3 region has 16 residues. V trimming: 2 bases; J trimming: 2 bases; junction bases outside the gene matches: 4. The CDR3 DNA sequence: TGTGCCAGCAGCTTAATAGCGGGAGGACACACAGATACGCAGTATTTT. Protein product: CASSLIAGGHTDTQYF. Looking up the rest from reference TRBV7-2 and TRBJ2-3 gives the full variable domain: GAGVSQSPSNKVTEKGKDVELRCDPISGHTALYWYRQSLGQGLEFLIYFQGNSAPDKSGLPSDRFSAERTGGSVSTLTIQRTQQEDSAVYLCASSLIAGGHTDTQYFGPGTRLTVL.